This T cell receptor (beta chain) was obtained from a study of HIV-infected patients and healthy controls. The repertoire came from unfractionated whole blood and reflected all unsorted peripheral T cells. About 40% of the ten uninfected healthy control donors were sampled twice, two to three months apart. As regards this clonotype: As yet, its antigen is unknown.

Reverse transcription used around 540 ng RNA and constant-region primers for alpha and beta. Using multiplexing indices, alpha and beta chain libraries were generated apart by chain-specific third strand synthesis. TCRdb itself ran the 5' RACE reads through MiXCR, one entry per CDR3 protein. The sample consists of roughly 17,000 distinct CDR3 sequences, 4.5% to 5.5% of them appearing once. V was trimmed by 10 bases and J by 1 base, leaving 10 bases between them. Germline CDR1 MDHEN, CDR2 SYDVKM. The CDR3 runs to 12 residues. General study results and limits: Healthy controls shared more CDR3 sequences between individuals than HIV-infected patients did. Healthy controls carried many MAIT alpha-chain CDR3s, while HIV+ repertoires had few. HIV-associated CDR3 frequencies dropped significantly during therapy; CMV-associated ones, mostly rising, changed nonsignificantly.

Input material: blood. The chain carries TRBV28 and TRBJ1-1; D remains ambiguous. This receptor was identified in an adult in good health. Here the CDR3 DNA reads TGTGCCATCTCAGACGAGAACACTGAAGCTTTCTTT. Its translation: CAISDENTEAFF.